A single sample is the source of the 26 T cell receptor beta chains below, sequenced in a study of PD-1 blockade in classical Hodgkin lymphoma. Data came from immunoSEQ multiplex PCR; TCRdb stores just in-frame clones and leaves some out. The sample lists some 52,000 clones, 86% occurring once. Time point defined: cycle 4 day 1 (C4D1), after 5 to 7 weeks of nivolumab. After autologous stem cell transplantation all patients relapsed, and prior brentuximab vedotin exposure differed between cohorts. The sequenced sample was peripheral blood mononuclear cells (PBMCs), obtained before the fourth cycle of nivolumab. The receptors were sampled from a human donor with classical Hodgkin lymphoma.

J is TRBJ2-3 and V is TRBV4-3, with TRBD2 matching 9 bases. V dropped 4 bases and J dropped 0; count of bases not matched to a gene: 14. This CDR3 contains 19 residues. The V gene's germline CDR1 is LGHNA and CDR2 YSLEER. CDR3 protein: CASSPAAGGHAPSTDTQYF. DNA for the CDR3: TGCGCCAGCAGCCCCGCCGCGGGGGGGCACGCCCCTAGCACAGATACGCAGTATTTT.

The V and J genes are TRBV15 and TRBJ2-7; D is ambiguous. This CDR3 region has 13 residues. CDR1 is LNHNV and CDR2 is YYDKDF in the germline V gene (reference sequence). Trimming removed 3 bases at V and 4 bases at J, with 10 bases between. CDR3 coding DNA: TGTGCCACCAGCAGTAGTAGCTATTACGAGCAGTACTTC. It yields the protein CATSSSSYYEQYF.

The CDR3 sequence: CASNPGGQETQYF. Written as DNA, the CDR3 is TGTGCCAGCAATCCGGGGGGGCAGGAGACCCAGTACTTC. This chain uses TRBV6-1 with TRBJ2-5, with TRBD2 identical over 8 bases. Looked up from germline, CDR1 is MNHNS and CDR2 is SASEGT. The CDR3 is 13 amino acids. V lost 7 bases, J lost 5 bases, and 6 bases stayed unmatched.

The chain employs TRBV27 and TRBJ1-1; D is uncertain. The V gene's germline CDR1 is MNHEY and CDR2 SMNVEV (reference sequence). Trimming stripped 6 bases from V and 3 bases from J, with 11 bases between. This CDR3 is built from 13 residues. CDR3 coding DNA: TGTGCCAGCAGGGACGACGGGTACACTGAAGCTTTCTTT. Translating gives CASRDDGYTEAFF.

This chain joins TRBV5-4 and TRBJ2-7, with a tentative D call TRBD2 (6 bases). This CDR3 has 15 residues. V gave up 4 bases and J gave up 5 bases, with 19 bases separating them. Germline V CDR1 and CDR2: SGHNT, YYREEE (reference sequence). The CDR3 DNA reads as TGTGCCAGCAGCGTCGAAGGGGCGGGACGCCACGAGCAGTACTTC. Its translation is CASSVEGAGRHEQYF.

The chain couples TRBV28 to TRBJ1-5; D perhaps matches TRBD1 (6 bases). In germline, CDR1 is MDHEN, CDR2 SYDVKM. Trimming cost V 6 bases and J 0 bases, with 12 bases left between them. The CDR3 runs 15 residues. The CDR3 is CASRRGGYSNQPQHF. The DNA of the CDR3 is TGTGCCAGCAGAAGAGGGGGGTATAGCAATCAGCCCCAGCATTTT.

Here the CDR3 reads CASSPQRSAGLERAFF. The CDR3 DNA reads TGTGCCAGCTCACCCCAAAGGTCTGCCGGATTAGAGAGGGCTTTCTTT. The chain has TRBV18 and TRBJ1-1; D unresolved. The CDR3 has 16 amino acids. V was clipped by 3 bases and J by 11 bases, with 25 bases between them. Germline CDR1 and CDR2: KGHSH and LQKENI.

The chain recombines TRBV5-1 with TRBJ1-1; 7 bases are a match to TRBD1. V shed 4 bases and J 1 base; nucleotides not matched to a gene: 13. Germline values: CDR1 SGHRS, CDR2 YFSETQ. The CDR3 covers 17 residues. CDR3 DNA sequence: TGCGCCAGCAGCCTCCGACCTTTGACAGGGACGAACACTGAAGCTTTCTTT. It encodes CASSLRPLTGTNTEAFF.

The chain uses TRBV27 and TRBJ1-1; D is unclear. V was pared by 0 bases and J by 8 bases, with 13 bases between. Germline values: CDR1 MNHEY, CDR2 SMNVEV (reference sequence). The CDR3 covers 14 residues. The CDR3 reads CASSLSGSWPEAFF. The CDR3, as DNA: TGTGCCAGCAGTTTATCGGGGTCCTGGCCCGAAGCTTTCTTT.

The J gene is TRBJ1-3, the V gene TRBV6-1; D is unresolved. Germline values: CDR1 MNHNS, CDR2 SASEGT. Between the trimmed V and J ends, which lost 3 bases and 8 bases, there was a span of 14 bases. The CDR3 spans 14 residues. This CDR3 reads CASSDTRERHTIYF. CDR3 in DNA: TGTGCCAGCAGTGATACTAGGGAGCGACACACCATATATTTT.

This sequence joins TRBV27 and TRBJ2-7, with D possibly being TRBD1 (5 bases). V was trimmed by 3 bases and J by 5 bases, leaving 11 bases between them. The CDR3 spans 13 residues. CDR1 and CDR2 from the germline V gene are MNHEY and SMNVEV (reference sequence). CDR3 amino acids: CASSFNTGNEQYF. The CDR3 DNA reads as TGTGCCAGCAGTTTCAATACAGGTAACGAGCAGTACTTC.

This chain's CDR3 is CASSLTATNEKLFF. CDR3 DNA: TGTGCCAGCAGTTTAACCGCAACTAATGAAAAACTGTTTTTT. This chain links TRBV27 with TRBJ1-4; D is undetermined. Trimming removed 2 bases from V and 0 bases from J, with 4 bases in between. CDR1 MNHEY and CDR2 SMNVEV come from the germline V gene (reference sequence). This CDR3 region has 14 residues.

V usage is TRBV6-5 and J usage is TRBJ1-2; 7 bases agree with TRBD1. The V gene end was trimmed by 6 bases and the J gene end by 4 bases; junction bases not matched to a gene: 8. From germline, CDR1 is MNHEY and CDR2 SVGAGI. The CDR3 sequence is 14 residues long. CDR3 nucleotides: TGTGCCAGCAGCTCCAGGGACAGCCGCTATGGCTACACCTTC. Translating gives CASSSRDSRYGYTF.

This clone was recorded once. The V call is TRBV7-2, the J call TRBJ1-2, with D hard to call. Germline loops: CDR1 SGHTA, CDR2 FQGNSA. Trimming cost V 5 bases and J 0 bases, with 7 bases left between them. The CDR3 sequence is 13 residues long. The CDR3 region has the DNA TGTGCCAGCAGCCTTAGAACTAACTATGGCTACACCTTC. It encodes CASSLRTNYGYTF.

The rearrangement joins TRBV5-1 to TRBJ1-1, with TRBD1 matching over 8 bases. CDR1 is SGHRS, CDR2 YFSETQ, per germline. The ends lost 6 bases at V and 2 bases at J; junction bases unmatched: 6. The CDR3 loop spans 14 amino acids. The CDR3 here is CASKQGVHNTEAFF. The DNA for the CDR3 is TGCGCCAGCAAACAGGGGGTACACAACACTGAAGCTTTCTTT.

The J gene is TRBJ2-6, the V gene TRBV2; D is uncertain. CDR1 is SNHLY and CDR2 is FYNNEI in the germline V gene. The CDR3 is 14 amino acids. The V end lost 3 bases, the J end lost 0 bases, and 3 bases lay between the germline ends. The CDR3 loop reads CASSDPSGANVLTF. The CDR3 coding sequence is TGTGCCAGCAGTGATCCCTCTGGGGCCAACGTCCTGACTTTC.

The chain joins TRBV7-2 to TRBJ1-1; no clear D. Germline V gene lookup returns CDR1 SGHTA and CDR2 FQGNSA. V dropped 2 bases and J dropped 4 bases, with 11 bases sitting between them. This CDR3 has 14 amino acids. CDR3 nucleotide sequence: TGTGCCAGCAGCTTAACCTCGGATGGCACTGAAGCTTTCTTT. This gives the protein CASSLTSDGTEAFF.

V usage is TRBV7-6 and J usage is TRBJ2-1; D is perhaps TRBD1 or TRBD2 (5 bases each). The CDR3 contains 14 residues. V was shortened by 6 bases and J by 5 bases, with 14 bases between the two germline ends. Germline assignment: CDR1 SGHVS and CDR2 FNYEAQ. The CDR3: CASSQADTDNEQFF. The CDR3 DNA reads TGTGCCAGCAGTCAAGCGGACACCGACAATGAGCAGTTCTTC.

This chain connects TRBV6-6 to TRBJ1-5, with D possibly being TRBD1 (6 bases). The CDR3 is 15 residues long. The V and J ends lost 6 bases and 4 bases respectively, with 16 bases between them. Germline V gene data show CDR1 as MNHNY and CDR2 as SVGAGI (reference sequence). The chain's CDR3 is CASSLNNGQNQPQHF. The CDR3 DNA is TGTGCCAGCAGCCTCAATAACGGACAGAATCAGCCCCAGCATTTT.

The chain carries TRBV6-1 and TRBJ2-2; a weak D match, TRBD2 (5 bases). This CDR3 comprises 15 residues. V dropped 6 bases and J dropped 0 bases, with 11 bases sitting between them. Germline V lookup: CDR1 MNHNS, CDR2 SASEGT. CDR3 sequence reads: CASRVDYPNTGELFF. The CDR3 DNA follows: TGTGCCAGCAGGGTAGACTATCCGAACACCGGGGAGCTGTTTTTT.

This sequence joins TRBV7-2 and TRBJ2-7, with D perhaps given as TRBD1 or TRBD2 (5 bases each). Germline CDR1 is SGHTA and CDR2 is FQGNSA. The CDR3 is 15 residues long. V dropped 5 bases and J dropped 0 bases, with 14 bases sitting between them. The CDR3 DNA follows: TGTGCCAGCAGCCGCTGGGCAGGGAGCTCCTACGAGCAGTACTTC. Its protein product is CASSRWAGSSYEQYF.

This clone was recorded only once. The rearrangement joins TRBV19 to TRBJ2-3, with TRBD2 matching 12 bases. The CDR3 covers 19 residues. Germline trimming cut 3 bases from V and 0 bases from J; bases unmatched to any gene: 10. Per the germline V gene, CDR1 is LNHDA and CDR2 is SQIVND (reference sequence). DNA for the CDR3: TGTGCCAGTAGTATGGCACTAGCGGGAGGCTCTCCTAGCACAGATACGCAGTATTTT. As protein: CASSMALAGGSPSTDTQYF.

CDR3 in DNA: TGCGCCAGCAGCCAAGGTCCAGCGGGGGCGAACACCGGGGAGCTGTTTTTT. Translated: CASSQGPAGANTGELFF. The chain combines TRBV4-3 with TRBJ2-2, with 8 bases matching TRBD2. The CDR3 consists of 17 residues. With V trimmed by 1 base and J by 0 bases, 4 bases remained unmatched. CDR1 and CDR2 from the germline V gene are LGHNA and YSLEER.

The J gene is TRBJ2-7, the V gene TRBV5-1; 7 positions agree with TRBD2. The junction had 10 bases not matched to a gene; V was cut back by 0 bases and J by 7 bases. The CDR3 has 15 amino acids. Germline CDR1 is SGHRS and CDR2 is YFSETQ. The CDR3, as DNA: TGCGCCAGCAGCTTGGAAGGGAGGGGTGTCTTGGAGCAGTACTTC. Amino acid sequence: CASSLEGRGVLEQYF.

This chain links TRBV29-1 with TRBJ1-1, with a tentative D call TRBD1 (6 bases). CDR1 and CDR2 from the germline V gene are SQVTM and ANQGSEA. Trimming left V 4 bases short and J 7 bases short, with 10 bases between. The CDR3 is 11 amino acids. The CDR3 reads CSVGGGVEAFF. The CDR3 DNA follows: TGCAGCGTTGGAGGGGGGGTTGAAGCTTTCTTT.

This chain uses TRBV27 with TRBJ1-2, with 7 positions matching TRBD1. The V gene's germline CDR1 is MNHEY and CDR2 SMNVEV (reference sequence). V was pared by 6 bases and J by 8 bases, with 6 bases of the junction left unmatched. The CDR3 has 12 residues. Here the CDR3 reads CASSAGTAGYTF. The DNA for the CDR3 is TGTGCCAGCAGCGCCGGGACAGCGGGCTACACCTTC.